The T cell receptor beta chain under discussion was sequenced for a study of T cell responses to AZD1222 COVID-19 vaccine. General study findings and limits: Vaccination with two AZD1222 doses was followed by a rise in Spike-specific TCR breadth and depth.

In this sample, this clone turned up once. Its cognate antigen is unknown. The germline V gene has CDR1 SGHRS and CDR2 YFSETQ. This CDR3 is 15 amino acids long. Trimming cost V 0 bases and J 1 base, with 10 bases left between them. The method was immunoSEQ multiplex PCR; TCRdb's version includes in-frame clones alone and lacks a portion of them. The table includes 100,000 or so clones, about 88% detected once. This receptor was identified in an adult in good health. The V and J genes are TRBV5-1 and TRBJ2-5, with D possibly being TRBD1 (5 bases). The sequencing used peripheral blood, collected on day 0 of AZD1222 vaccination. The CDR3 spells CASSLGGLIQETQYF. Written as DNA, the CDR3 is TGCGCCAGCAGCTTGGGGGGCTTAATCCAAGAGACCCAGTACTTC.